The entry that follows covers one TCR beta chain sequence. The data derive from a study of T-cell reconstitution after alpha-beta-depleted transplantation in children. Using unique molecular identifiers, the investigators prepared the TCRbeta library. TCRdb used MiXCR to reprocess the PCR reads, holding one entry per CDR3 protein. The repertoire holds under 250,000 distinct CDR3 sequences, with roughly 25% as singletons. There are 14 residues in the CDR3. After removal of 4 bases from V and 6 bases from J, the junction contained 4 bases not matched to a gene. Germline V gene data show CDR1 as SEHNR and CDR2 as FQNEAQ (reference sequence).

The receptor was isolated from a female patient aged 2-10 years who had a stem cell transplant for congenital amegakaryocytic thrombocytopenia, so the T cells may come from the graft donor. This specimen was PBMCs, mostly from graft donor cells, taken 360 days after TCRalphabeta/CD19-depleted stem cell transplant. The J gene is TRBJ2-3, the V gene TRBV7-9; TRBD2 matches 10 bases. The CDR3 DNA reads as TGTGCCAGCAGCTCCAAGCGGGAGGGGGATACGCAGTATTTT. Protein sequence: CASSSKREGDTQYF.